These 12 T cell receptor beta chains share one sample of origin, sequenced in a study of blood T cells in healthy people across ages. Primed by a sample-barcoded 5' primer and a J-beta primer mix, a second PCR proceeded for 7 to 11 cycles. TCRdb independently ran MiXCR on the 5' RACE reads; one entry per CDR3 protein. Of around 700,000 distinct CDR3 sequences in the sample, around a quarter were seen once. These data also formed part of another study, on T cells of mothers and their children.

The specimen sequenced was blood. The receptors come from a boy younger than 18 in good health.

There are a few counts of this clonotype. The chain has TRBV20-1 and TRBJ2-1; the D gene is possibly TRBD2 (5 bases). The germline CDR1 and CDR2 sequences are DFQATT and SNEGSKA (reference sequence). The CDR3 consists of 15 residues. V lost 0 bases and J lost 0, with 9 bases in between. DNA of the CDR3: TGCAGTGCTAGAGAACTAGGGAACTCCTACAATGAGCAGTTCTTC. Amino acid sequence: CSARELGNSYNEQFF.

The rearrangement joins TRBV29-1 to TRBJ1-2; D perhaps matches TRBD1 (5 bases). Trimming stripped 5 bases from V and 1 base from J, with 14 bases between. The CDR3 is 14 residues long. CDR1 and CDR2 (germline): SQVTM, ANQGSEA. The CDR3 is CSVTTWGDNYGYTF. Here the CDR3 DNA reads TGCAGCGTTACCACCTGGGGGGATAACTATGGCTACACCTTC. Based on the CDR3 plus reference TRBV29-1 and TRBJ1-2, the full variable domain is SAVISQKPSRDICQRGTSLTIQCQVDSQVTMMFWYRQQPGQSLTLIATANQGSEATYESGFVIDKFPISRPNLTFSTLTVSNMSPEDSSIYLCSVTTWGDNYGYTFGSGTRLTVV.

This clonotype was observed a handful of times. CDR3 sequence: CASSYRFTDTQYF. DNA of the CDR3: TGTGCCAGCAGTTACAGATTCACAGATACGCAGTATTTT. V is TRBV28 and J is TRBJ2-3; no firm D call. CDR1 is MDHEN and CDR2 is SYDVKM in the germline V gene. V shed 4 bases and J shed 2 bases, with 7 bases lying between them. The CDR3 is made up of 13 amino acids.

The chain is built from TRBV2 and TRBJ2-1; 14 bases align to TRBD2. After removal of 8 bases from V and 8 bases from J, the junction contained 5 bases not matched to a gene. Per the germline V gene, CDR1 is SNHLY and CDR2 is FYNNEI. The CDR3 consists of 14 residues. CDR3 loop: CASHGTSGSYEQFF. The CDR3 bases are TGTGCCAGCCATGGGACTAGCGGGAGCTATGAGCAGTTCTTC. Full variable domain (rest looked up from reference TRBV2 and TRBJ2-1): EPEVTQTPSHQVTQMGQEVILRCVPISNHLYFYWYRQILGQKVEFLVSFYNNEISEKSEIFDDQFSVERPDGSNFTLKIRSTKLEDSAMYFCASHGTSGSYEQFFGPGTRLTVL.

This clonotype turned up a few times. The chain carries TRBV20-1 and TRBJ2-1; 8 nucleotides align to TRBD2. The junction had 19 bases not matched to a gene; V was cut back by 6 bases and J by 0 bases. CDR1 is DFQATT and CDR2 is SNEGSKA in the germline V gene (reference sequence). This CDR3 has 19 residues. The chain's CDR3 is CSARGEAGVSPFSYNEQFF. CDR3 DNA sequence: TGCAGTGCCCGGGGGGAAGCGGGGGTTTCCCCCTTCTCCTACAATGAGCAGTTCTTC.

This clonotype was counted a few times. CDR3 in amino acids: CASTRDAGSRDEQFF. CDR3 DNA: TGTGCCAGCACCCGGGACGCTGGATCACGAGATGAGCAGTTCTTC. This chain joins TRBV7-9 and TRBJ2-5; D might be TRBD1 or TRBD2, each matching 5 bases. The DNA matches TRBJ2-1 better at its end, which makes the J call doubtful. The CDR3 is made up of 15 amino acids. Germline CDR1 is SEHNR and CDR2 is FQNEAQ (reference sequence).

The CDR3 DNA reads TGCAGTGCCTCGGAGCCGCGGGAACTCGAGCAGTTCTTC. Its translation: CSASEPRELEQFF. The rearrangement joins TRBV20-1 to TRBJ2-1; TRBD2 is a possible D gene (6 bases). The CDR3 length is 13 residues. Between the trimmed V and J ends, which lost 6 bases and 10 bases, there was a span of 19 bases. The V gene's germline CDR1 is DFQATT and CDR2 SNEGSKA (reference sequence).

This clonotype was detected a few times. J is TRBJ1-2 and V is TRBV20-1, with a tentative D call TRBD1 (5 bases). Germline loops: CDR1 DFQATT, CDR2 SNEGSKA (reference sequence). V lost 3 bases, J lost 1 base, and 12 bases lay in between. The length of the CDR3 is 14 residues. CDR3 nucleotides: TGCAGTGCTAGGCCGGGACTGCTTAACTATGGCTACACCTTC. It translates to CSARPGLLNYGYTF.

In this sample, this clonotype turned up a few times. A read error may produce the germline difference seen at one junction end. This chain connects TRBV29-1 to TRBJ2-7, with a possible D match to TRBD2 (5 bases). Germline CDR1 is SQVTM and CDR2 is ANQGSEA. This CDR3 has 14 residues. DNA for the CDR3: TGCAGCGTTGACGGGTCCGGGGTTGGCTACGAGCAGTGCTTC. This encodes CSVDGSGVGYEQCF.

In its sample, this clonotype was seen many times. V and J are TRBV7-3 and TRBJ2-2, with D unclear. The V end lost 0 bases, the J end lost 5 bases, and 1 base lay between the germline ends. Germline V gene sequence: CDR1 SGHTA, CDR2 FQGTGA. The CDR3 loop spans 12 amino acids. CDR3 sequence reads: CASSLTTGELFF. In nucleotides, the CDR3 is TGTGCCAGCAGCTTAACTACCGGGGAGCTGTTTTTT.

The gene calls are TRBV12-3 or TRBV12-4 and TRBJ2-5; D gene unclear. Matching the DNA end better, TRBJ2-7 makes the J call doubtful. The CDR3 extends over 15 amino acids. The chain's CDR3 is CASSLVGLSSYEQYF. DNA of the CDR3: TGTGCCAGCAGTTTAGTAGGCCTTAGCTCCTACGAGCAGTACTTC.

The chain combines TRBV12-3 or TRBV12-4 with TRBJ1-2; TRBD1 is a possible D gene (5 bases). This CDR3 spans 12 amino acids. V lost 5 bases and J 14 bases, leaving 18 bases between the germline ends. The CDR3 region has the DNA TGTGCCAGCAGTCAAATGCCGCAGGGAAAGACCTTC. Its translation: CASSQMPQGKTF.